This TCR beta chain derives from a study of shared T cell receptors in the human thymus (dated by TCRdb to the early 2020s). Study-wide context: The study investigated the way shared, self-reactive T-cell receptor alpha chains are produced in the human thymus.

Library preparation used the immunoSEQ multiplex PCR assay. The clones in this table, taken by TCRdb from immuneACCESS, are in-frame only. Not every clone is retained; where verified, under half of the shortfall comes from an unresolved V gene, and the cause of the rest is unknown. This sample gives hundreds of thousands of clones in total; 87% of them show up just once. The top ten constitute 0.009% to 0.0095% of the sample. To note about this clone: This receptor's antigen is unknown. One base away there is no much larger clone; base qualities are not given.

These records were also assigned to another study, of human thymus T cells. As described in the second report: Donors were immunologically healthy infants undergoing open corrective cardiac surgery for congenital heart defects in Finland. Thymus tissue was collected as surgical resects that were removed during corrective cardiac surgery. V and J gene segment usage appeared biased in both thymic and peripheral blood repertoires. The related research found that thymic TCR repertoires overlapped highly between unrelated individuals. The study used eight infant thymus samples plus four related peripheral blood samples to characterize TCR alpha and beta repertoires. Donor ages ranged from about 6 to 244 days, and the cohort comprised over five male and a couple of female infants. Thymocytes were released mechanically from tissue and stored at -70 °C as pellets of 10-30 million cells. A QIAsymphony instrument was used to extract genomic DNA from the frozen cell pellets. The immunoSEQ multiplex PCR assay was used to amplify the TCRB and TCRAD loci from a standardized amount of quality-controlled genomic DNA. The V(D)J region was spanned by amplicons of a length sufficient to cover the CDR3 and to identify V and J genes. Amplicon sequencing was performed on an Illumina platform through the commercial immunoSEQ service. Primer bias and sequencing errors were corrected using previously described methods, and TCRAD and TCRB definitions followed the IMGT database. Analysis of the repertoires was done with immunoSEQ Analyzer 3.0 and VDJTools and included basic statistics, V/J segment usage, diversity estimates, rarefaction and pairwise overlap. Diversity was estimated with Chao1, ChaoE, Efron-Thisted, Shannon and inverse Simpson indices, and also on datasets down-sampled to the smallest sample. Repertoire overlap used strict matching of CDR3 nucleotide sequence, V gene and J gene, with Jaccard-based multidimensional scaling clustering. On average, roughly 740,000 unique TCRB clonotypes were obtained from thymus samples, compared with some 84,000 from blood samples.

Sequencing was performed on thymocytes. The sequence derives from a boy less than two years old with a congenital heart defect. Donor details come from another sample of the same person, matched by shared clones.

The CDR3 reads as follows: CASSLNRGGYEQYF. The nucleotide sequence is TGTGCCAGCAGCTTAAACAGGGGCGGCTACGAGCAGTACTTC. Here the chain combines TRBV7-8 and TRBJ2-7; 7 junctional bases match TRBD1. Reading from cysteine to phenylalanine, the CDR3 counts 14 amino acids. The entry retains the CDR3 DNA only, 42 bases that are in frame from base 1. Germline trimming: 2 bases from V, 3 bases from J; junction bases outside gene matches: 4. The germline V gene specifies SGHVS as CDR1 and FQNEAQ as CDR2.